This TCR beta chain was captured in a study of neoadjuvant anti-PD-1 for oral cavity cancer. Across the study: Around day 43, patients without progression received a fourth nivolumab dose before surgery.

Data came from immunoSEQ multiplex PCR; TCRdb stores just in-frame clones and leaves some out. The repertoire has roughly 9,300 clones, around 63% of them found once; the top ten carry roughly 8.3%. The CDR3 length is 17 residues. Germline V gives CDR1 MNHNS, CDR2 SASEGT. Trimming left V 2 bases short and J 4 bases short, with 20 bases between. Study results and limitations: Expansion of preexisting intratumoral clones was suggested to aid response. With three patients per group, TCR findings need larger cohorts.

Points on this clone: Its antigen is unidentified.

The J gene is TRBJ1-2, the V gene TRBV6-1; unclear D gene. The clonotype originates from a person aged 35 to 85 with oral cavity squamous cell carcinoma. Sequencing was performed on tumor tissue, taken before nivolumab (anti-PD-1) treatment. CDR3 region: CASSEYVVGGSVYGYTF. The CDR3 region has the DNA TGTGCCAGCAGTGAATATGTCGTTGGTGGTTCGGTCTATGGCTACACCTTC.